The rows below give T cell receptor beta chains drawn from one sample of a study of regulatory T cells in long-lasting Graves disease. TCRdb passed the multiplex PCR reads through MiXCR, listing each CDR3 protein once. The table includes approximately 540,000 distinct CDR3 sequences, approximately 12% detected once. These data were likewise used in another study, on T cells in Graves' hyperthyroidism and ophthalmopathy.

The sequencing used peripheral blood mononuclear cells (PBMCs), collected at new diagnosis, from a patient treated with antithyroid drugs. Receptors were obtained from a woman aged 30 to 39 with Graves disease. Both conserved end residues are part of each CDR3. Each record gives: clone size, V gene, D gene, J gene, CDR3 DNA, CDR3 protein. D genes are given only for firm matches. For some rows the clone size is stated as once, few or many, or as a class when expanded; others skip it.

>many|TRBV28|TRBD1|TRBJ1-2
TGTGCCAGCAGTCTCTTCCAGGGGGCGGGAATCTATGGCTACACCTTC
CASSLFQGAGIYGYTF
>.|TRBV15|TRBD1|TRBJ2-7
TGTGCCACCAGCAGAGCCGGACAGGGGATTTACGACGAGCAGTACTTC
CATSRAGQGIYDEQYF
>few|TRBV10-3|TRBD1|TRBJ2-1
TGTGCCATCAGTGAGTCGACCAGGGAACAGGGGCGAGGCGAGCAGTTCTTC
CAISESTREQGRGEQFF
>many|TRBV20-1|.|TRBJ2-1
TGCAGTGCTAGAGTGGGGGGCAATGAGCAGTTCTTC
CSARVGGNEQFF
>.|TRBV9|.|TRBJ2-3
TGTGCCAGCAGCGTGTCTTCCAGCACAGATACGCAGTATTTT
CASSVSSSTDTQYF
>.|TRBV28|.|TRBJ2-7
TGTGCCAGCAGTTACCCTAACGACGGCTACGAGCAGTACTTC
CASSYPNDGYEQYF
>.|TRBV5-1|.|TRBJ2-3
TGCGCCAGCAGCCCCATTATTAGCGGCCGGACGGATACGCAGTATTTT
CASSPIISGRTDTQYF
>many|TRBV12-3/TRBV12-4|TRBD2|TRBJ2-7
TGTGCCAGCAGCACCTCCCTTGGGACTAGCGGGACGTACGAGCAGTACTTC
CASSTSLGTSGTYEQYF
>many|TRBV12-3/TRBV12-4|TRBD1|TRBJ1-1
TGTGCCAGCAGTCCCCCGGGACAGGGGACCACTGAAGCTTTCTTT
CASSPPGQGTTEAFF
>.|TRBV19|TRBD1|TRBJ1-5
TGTGCCAGTAGTTTGACAGGGAATGACAATCAGCCCCAGCATTTT
CASSLTGNDNQPQHF
>many|TRBV3-1|TRBD1|TRBJ2-1
TGTGCCAGCAGCCCACTAAATGTAGGACAGGGAAAGGATGAGCAGTTCTTC
CASSPLNVGQGKDEQFF
>.|TRBV15|.|TRBJ2-5
TGTGCCACCAGCGGTTGGGGGACCCAGTACTTC
CATSGWGTQYF
>many|TRBV6-2/TRBV6-3|.|TRBJ2-1
TGTGCCAGCAGTTATGAGCCCGAAAATGAGCAGTTCTTC
CASSYEPENEQFF
>many|TRBV27|TRBD1|TRBJ1-1
TGTGCCAGCAGTTCAACAGGGGTGAGGAACACTGAAGCTTTCTTT
CASSSTGVRNTEAFF
>many|TRBV6-2/TRBV6-3|.|TRBJ2-1
TGTGCCAGCAGCCCTATGGGGCCGGCATACAATGAGCAGTTCTTC
CASSPMGPAYNEQFF
>many|TRBV11-3|TRBD2|TRBJ2-7
TGTGCCAGCAGCTTAGAGCTAGCGGGAGCCTACGAGCAGTACTTC
CASSLELAGAYEQYF
>many|TRBV11-3|.|TRBJ1-1
TGTGCCAGCAGACCACCGGGGAGAACTGAAGCTTTCTTT
CASRPPGRTEAFF
>many|TRBV6-2/TRBV6-3|.|TRBJ1-5
TGTGCCAGCAGTTACTCCGGGGGGGTTGGGCAGCCCCAGCATTTT
CASSYSGGVGQPQHF
>many|TRBV6-9|.|TRBJ2-7
TGTGCCAGCAGTTACTCAGCCGTCAGTACCTCCTACGAGCAGTACTTC
CASSYSAVSTSYEQYF
>many|TRBV13|TRBD2|TRBJ2-1
TGTGCCAGCAGCCAACGCAGCCAAGCGGGATGGCAGTTCTTC
CASSQRSQAGWQFF
>few|TRBV20-1|TRBD2|TRBJ2-1
TGCAGTGCTAGAGGGGAGCGGGAAATATCCCACAAGCAGTTCTTC
CSARGEREISHKQFF
>few|TRBV5-1|.|TRBJ1-2
TGCGCCAGCAGCCAACAGGTACCCTATGGCTACACCTTC
CASSQQVPYGYTF
>many|TRBV20-1|.|TRBJ1-5
TGCAGTGCTTGGACAGCTCCTAATCAGCCCCAGCATTTT
CSAWTAPNQPQHF
>few|TRBV9|.|TRBJ1-2
TGTGCCAGCAGCACCCGAGGGGGGGAAGGCTACACCTTC
CASSTRGGEGYTF
>many|TRBV18|.|TRBJ1-5
TGTGCCAGCTCACTCGGACCCCCGCGCCCCGGGGATCAGCCCCAGCATTTT
CASSLGPPRPGDQPQHF
>few|TRBV7-9|.|TRBJ2-2
TGTGCCAGCGGGGGAGCGAGAGCGAACACCGGGGAGCTGTTTTTT
CASGGARANTGELFF
>.|TRBV9|TRBD1|TRBJ2-7
TGTGCCAGCAGCGCCGGACAGGGGCGGCAAGAGCAGTACTTC
CASSAGQGRQEQYF
>many|TRBV19|TRBD2|TRBJ2-1
TGTGCCAGCAGTGTGCTAGCGGGCAATGAGCAGTTCTTC
CASSVLAGNEQFF
>many|TRBV27|.|TRBJ1-1
TGTGCCAGCAGTTTATTTGAGGACACTGAAGCTTTCTTT
CASSLFEDTEAFF
>few|TRBV29-1|TRBD2|TRBJ2-3
TGCAGCGTTGAGGGAGCGGGACGCACAGATACGCAGTATTTT
CSVEGAGRTDTQYF
>many|TRBV4-1|TRBD2|TRBJ2-7
TGCGCCAGCAGCCAAGTGGGACTAGCGGGAGACTACGAGCAGTACTTC
CASSQVGLAGDYEQYF
>many|TRBV6-5|TRBD1|TRBJ1-5
TGTGCCAGCAGTTACTCACGAAACGGGGCGGCAGGGGGTCAGCCCCAGCATTTT
CASSYSRNGAAGGQPQHF
>.|TRBV7-2|TRBD1|TRBJ2-7
TGTGCCAGCAGCCTGGACAGGCCCTTCTCATTTGGAGAGCAGTACTTC
CASSLDRPFSFGEQYF
>many|TRBV20-1|TRBD2|TRBJ2-3
TGCAGTGCCAAAGGTAGCGGGAGCACAGATACGCAGTATTTT
CSAKGSGSTDTQYF
>few|TRBV20-1|.|TRBJ2-7
TGCAGTGCTAGGTTTGCCCCCTACGAGCAGTACTTC
CSARFAPYEQYF
>.|TRBV7-9|.|TRBJ1-3
TGTGCTCGGAGGTCTGGAAACACCATATATTTT
CARRSGNTIYF
>few|TRBV20-1|.|TRBJ1-3
TGCAGTGCATTTGGTTTGGGGGTCGGAAACACCATATATTTT
CSAFGLGVGNTIYF
>many|TRBV7-2|TRBD2|TRBJ2-3
TGTGCCAGCAGCTTAGTTGCGGGAGGGAACACAGATACGCAGTATTTT
CASSLVAGGNTDTQYF